These T cell receptor beta chains were read from a single sample in a study of early T cells in non-severe SARS-CoV-2 infection. TCRdb itself ran the 5' RACE reads through MiXCR, one entry per CDR3 protein. Among 15,000 to 20,000 distinct CDR3 sequences listed, approximately 5.6% were seen once. The specimen sequenced was whole blood. Receptor source: an adult who was a healthcare worker with PCR-confirmed SARS-CoV-2 infection or an uninfected control (not recorded which). CDR3s include the opening cysteine and the closing phenylalanine or tryptophan. D genes are given only for firm matches. A row's size may be missing; if present it is once, few, many or a size class.

V gene	clone size	D gene	J gene	CDR3 protein	CDR3 DNA
TRBV20-1	many	NA	TRBJ2-3	CSARFSSGDPDTQYF	TGCAGTGCCCGATTTAGCTCGGGAGATCCAGATACGCAGTATTTT
TRBV6-4	many	NA	TRBJ1-5	CASRPTAYSNQPQHF	TGTGCCAGCAGGCCGACAGCCTATAGCAATCAGCCCCAGCATTTT
TRBV20-1	medium-sized	NA	TRBJ2-3	CSAVRSAAQYF	TGCAGTGCGGTCCGGAGCGCTGCGCAGTATTTT
TRBV2	NA	NA	TRBJ2-3	CASFDRSTDTQYF	TGTGCCAGCTTCGATCGGAGTACAGATACGCAGTATTTT
TRBV20-1	many	NA	TRBJ2-7	CSARDLARVAEQYF	TGCAGTGCTAGAGATCTCGCCAGGGTAGCCGAGCAGTACTTC
TRBV25-1	many	NA	TRBJ2-4	CASSAREPTALAKNIQYF	TGTGCCAGCAGTGCCAGGGAACCGACGGCTCTAGCCAAAAACATTCAGTACTTC
TRBV7-8	many	TRBD1	TRBJ2-7	CASLRDRGSYEQYF	TGTGCCAGCCTCCGGGACAGGGGTTCCTACGAGCAGTACTTC
TRBV30	few	TRBD2	TRBJ2-7	CAWRGLAGAYEQYF	TGTGCCTGGAGAGGGCTAGCGGGAGCCTACGAGCAGTACTTC
TRBV6-1	medium-sized	NA	TRBJ1-5	CASRAYWRGNQPQHF	TGTGCCAGCAGGGCTTATTGGCGCGGCAATCAGCCCCAGCATTTT
TRBV20-1	many	TRBD2	TRBJ2-7	CSAPRGASGTVNEQYF	TGCAGTGCCCCCAGAGGGGCTAGCGGGACCGTCAACGAGCAGTACTTC
TRBV10-1	many	NA	TRBJ1-1	CASSEGTRPAFF	TGCGCCAGCAGTGAGGGGACACGGCCAGCTTTCTTT
TRBV11-2	many	NA	TRBJ2-5	CASSLDGEIQETQYF	TGTGCCAGCAGCTTAGATGGGGAGATACAAGAGACCCAGTACTTC
TRBV11-2	NA	NA	TRBJ1-3	CASSQSDRLSGNTIYF	TGTGCCAGCAGCCAATCGGACAGACTCTCTGGAAACACCATATATTTT
TRBV27	many	NA	TRBJ2-6	CASSLSGANVLTF	TGTGCCAGCAGTCTTTCTGGGGCCAACGTCCTGACTTTC
TRBV20-1	few	NA	TRBJ2-2	CSAEPPGRGTGELFF	TGCAGTGCTGAGCCGCCAGGGCGGGGCACCGGGGAGCTGTTTTTT
TRBV6-6	few	NA	TRBJ2-1	CASSAPSYNEQFF	TGTGCCAGCAGCGCACCCTCCTACAATGAGCAGTTCTTC
TRBV11-2	medium-sized	TRBD2	TRBJ2-2	CASSYGLAGNTGELFF	TGTGCCAGCAGCTACGGACTAGCGGGCAACACCGGGGAGCTGTTTTTT
TRBV20-1	medium-sized	NA	TRBJ2-1	CSARFYNEQFF	TGCAGTGCTAGATTCTACAATGAGCAGTTCTTC
TRBV7-9	medium-sized	NA	TRBJ2-1	CASSSGERGSRYNEQFF	TGTGCCAGCAGCTCGGGGGAACGGGGGTCTCGGTACAATGAGCAGTTCTTC
TRBV28	many	NA	TRBJ1-6	CASSFGYNSPLHF	TGTGCCAGCAGTTTCGGCTATAATTCACCCCTCCACTTT
TRBV13	many	NA	TRBJ1-6	CASSLAPNNSPLHF	TGTGCCAGCAGCTTAGCACCGAATAATTCACCCCTCCACTTT
TRBV3-1	many	TRBD1	TRBJ2-3	CASSQIDFQGADTQYF	TGTGCCAGCAGCCAAATCGATTTCCAGGGGGCAGATACGCAGTATTTT
TRBV13	many	NA	TRBJ2-3	CASSLRETGTDTQYF	TGTGCCAGCAGCTTGAGGGAGACGGGCACAGATACGCAGTATTTT
TRBV10-3	many	TRBD1	TRBJ2-3	CAIGRQGDVVDTQYF	TGTGCCATCGGTCGGCAGGGGGACGTGGTCGATACGCAGTATTTT
TRBV30	medium-sized	NA	TRBJ1-6	CAWSNTGPLHF	TGTGCCTGGAGTAACACCGGACCCCTCCACTTT
TRBV5-4	NA	TRBD2	TRBJ2-5	CASNGRAGYQETQYF	TGTGCCAGCAACGGGAGGGCCGGATACCAAGAGACCCAGTACTTC
TRBV12-3/TRBV12-4	medium-sized	NA	TRBJ2-3	CASSFPGTDTQYF	TGTGCCAGCAGTTTTCCCGGCACAGATACGCAGTATTTT
TRBV28	many	TRBD2	TRBJ2-1	CASSTGTSGAEQFF	TGTGCCAGCAGCACCGGGACTAGCGGGGCTGAGCAGTTCTTC
TRBV7-2	medium-sized	TRBD1	TRBJ1-1	CASSQQGDTEAFF	TGTGCCAGCAGCCAACAGGGGGACACTGAAGCTTTCTTT
TRBV15	many	NA	TRBJ1-6	CATSTRASPLHF	TGTGCCACCAGCACAAGAGCCTCACCCCTCCACTTT
TRBV12-3/TRBV12-4	many	TRBD1	TRBJ1-6	CASSEQGARKNSPLHF	TGTGCCAGCAGCGAACAGGGGGCGAGAAAAAATTCACCCCTCCACTTT
TRBV15	many	NA	TRBJ1-2	CATSRGDGANYGYTF	TGTGCCACCAGCAGAGGGGACGGAGCTAACTATGGCTACACCTTC
TRBV28	few	NA	TRBJ2-7	CASPPRTGAATYEQYF	TGTGCCAGCCCCCCGAGGACCGGGGCTGCTACCTACGAGCAGTACTTC
TRBV5-6	many	NA	TRBJ1-5	CASRLHRNQPQHF	TGTGCCAGCAGACTACACCGCAATCAGCCCCAGCATTTT
TRBV28	many	NA	TRBJ2-7	CASSSARFYEQYF	TGTGCCAGCAGTTCTGCCAGATTCTACGAGCAGTACTTC
TRBV20-1	many	TRBD2	TRBJ2-7	CSADYRLAGEYEQYF	TGCAGTGCTGACTACAGACTAGCGGGAGAGTACGAGCAGTACTTC
TRBV20-1	NA	NA	TRBJ2-7	CSASKATEPYEQYF	TGCAGTGCTAGTAAAGCGACAGAACCTTACGAGCAGTACTTC
TRBV30	NA	NA	TRBJ1-1	CAWSVSVANTEAFF	TGTGCCTGGAGTGTATCCGTCGCGAACACTGAAGCTTTCTTT
TRBV7-9	many	NA	TRBJ2-7	CASSPGTSTYEQYF	TGTGCCAGCAGCCCCGGGACTTCAACCTACGAGCAGTACTTC
TRBV7-2	medium-sized	NA	TRBJ2-3	CASSLGRRDTQYF	TGTGCCAGCAGCTTAGGTAGAAGAGATACGCAGTATTTT
TRBV19	many	NA	TRBJ1-5	CASSVGYQPQHF	TGTGCCAGTAGCGTGGGGTATCAGCCCCAGCATTTT
TRBV6-5	many	NA	TRBJ2-7	CASSSPEGSQYF	TGTGCCAGCAGTTCCCCAGAGGGATCACAGTACTTC
TRBV4-1	NA	TRBD1	TRBJ2-1	CASSQGQGSYNEQFF	TGCGCCAGCAGCCAGGGACAGGGCTCCTACAATGAGCAGTTCTTC